The clone carrying this T cell receptor beta chain was observed a few times. The target antigen is unknown. The CDR3 is 12 amino acids. Germline values: CDR1 SEHNR, CDR2 FQNEAQ (reference sequence). Trimming took off 0 bases at V and 8 bases at J, with 7 bases between the two ends. Building the TCR beta libraries relied on iRepertoire HTBI primers, and CDR3 regions underwent Arm-PCR. TCRdb reanalysed the multiplex PCR reads using MiXCR and keeps one entry per CDR3 protein. The repertoire holds more than 450,000 distinct CDR3 sequences, with 15% to 20% as singletons. These data belong to a study of regulatory T cells in long-lasting Graves disease. Findings and caveats of the study: TCR diversity was lower in persistent Graves' patients (versus newly diagnosed ones). Persistent disease favored TRBV28, TRBJ1-2 and TRBJ2-5. Peripheral blood alone, not thyroid tissue, underwent study.

Time point described: newly diagnosed GD, antithyroid drugs for less than 3 months. From PBMCs, RNA was extracted and then used to make the TCR library. The sample was also reused in another study, on T cells in Graves' hyperthyroidism and ophthalmopathy.

This receptor was obtained from a man aged 35 to 55 with Graves disease. The chain links TRBV7-9 to TRBJ1-1; D unclear. Specimen: peripheral blood mononuclear cells (PBMCs), collected at new diagnosis, from a patient treated with antithyroid drugs. The CDR3 spells CASSLAQSEAFF. The CDR3 coding sequence is TGTGCCAGCAGCTTAGCGCAATCAGAAGCTTTCTTT.